What follows are 2 T cell receptor beta chains derived from one specimen sequenced in a study of shared clonotypes between healthy human individuals. Sequenced by immunoSEQ multiplex PCR; TCRdb stores in-frame clones only, minus some. The data show about 2.3 million clones, roughly 90% seen once. What was sequenced was naive CD4+ T cells from PBMCs. As to subset: CD45RA+ positively selected. Every receptor here comes from a man between 18 and 35 years old in good health. Some clones in this sample may be carry-over from other donors' samples.

The chain is built from TRBV5-6 and TRBJ2-7; D is uncertain. The CDR3 runs to 12 residues. V lost 2 bases and J 5 bases, leaving 8 bases between the germline ends. The germline V gene encodes CDR1 SGHDT and CDR2 YYEEEE. The CDR3 nucleotides read TGTGCCAGCAGCTTCGGGCCGGACGAGCAGTACTTC. Encoded protein: CASSFGPDEQYF.

This chain joins TRBV5-6 and TRBJ2-1; D is unresolved. The germline V gene encodes CDR1 SGHDT and CDR2 YYEEEE. The germline V and J ends were trimmed by 4 bases and 9 bases, with 14 bases remaining between them. CDR3 length: 13 amino acids. The CDR3 region is CASSLTRPAEQFF. The CDR3 nucleotides are TGTGCCAGCAGCCTAACCCGTCCGGCTGAGCAGTTCTTC. The full variable domain, its missing parts supplied by reference TRBV5-6 and TRBJ2-1, is DAGVTQSPTHLIKTRGQQVTLRCSPKSGHDTVSWYQQALGQGPQFIFQYYEEEERQRGNFPDRFSGHQFPNYSSELNVNALLLGDSALYLCASSLTRPAEQFFGPGTRLTVL.